A selection of T cell receptor beta chains follows, all from one sample in a study of regulatory T cells in long-lasting Graves disease. TCRdb reprocessed the multiplex PCR reads via MiXCR and lists one record per CDR3 protein. The repertoire consists of about 220,000 distinct CDR3 sequences, with roughly 19% occurring once and the leading ten covering roughly 10%. These same data were also listed under a study on T cells in Graves' hyperthyroidism and ophthalmopathy.

Sequencing was performed on peripheral blood mononuclear cells (PBMCs), taken at new diagnosis, from a patient treated with antithyroid drugs. Every receptor here comes from a woman aged 25 to 39 with Graves disease. CDR3s include the opening cysteine and the closing phenylalanine or tryptophan. The D gene is left open where the match is weak. Size values are once, few and many counts, or a class for expanded clones, and some rows have none.

clone size,V gene,J gene,D gene,CDR3 DNA,CDR3 protein
NA,TRBV5-5,TRBJ2-1,NA,TGTGCCAGCAGCTTGGGTTATGGGGCCTCCAGGAATGAGCAGTTCTTC,CASSLGYGASRNEQFF
many,TRBV7-9,TRBJ1-1,TRBD1,TGTGCCAGCAGCCTCAAGGGACAGATCTACACTGAAGCTTTCTTT,CASSLKGQIYTEAFF
many,TRBV5-1,TRBJ1-6,TRBD1,TGCGCCAGCAGCCTCCCCGGGACAGGGAATTCACCCCTCCACTTT,CASSLPGTGNSPLHF
NA,TRBV7-2,TRBJ1-2,TRBD1,TGTGCCAGCAGCTTACGTGGGGGACAGGGGGGACATGGCTACACCTTC,CASSLRGGQGGHGYTF
few,TRBV12-3/TRBV12-4,TRBJ2-7,NA,TGTGCCAGCGGCAGGGGGGATCAACTACAGGAGCAGTACTTC,CASGRGDQLQEQYF
many,TRBV20-1,TRBJ2-7,NA,TGCAGTGCTCCAAGGGACGGGGCTTACGAGCAGTACTTC,CSAPRDGAYEQYF
many,TRBV20-1,TRBJ2-7,NA,TGCAGTGCTAGAGAGTTCGGCAGGGGATCCTACGAGCAGTACTTC,CSAREFGRGSYEQYF
many,TRBV9,TRBJ2-5,NA,TGTGCCAGCAGCGTAGGTGGTAGCGAGTTAGAGACCCAGTACTTC,CASSVGGSELETQYF
few,TRBV6-1,TRBJ1-5,NA,TGTGCCAGGGGGCCTGGCGGGCATCAGCCCCAGCATTTT,CARGPGGHQPQHF
NA,TRBV2,TRBJ2-5,NA,TGTGCCAGCAGTTACCGACAGACCGGGGAGACCCAGTACTTC,CASSYRQTGETQYF
many,TRBV6-5,TRBJ1-5,NA,TGTGCCAGCAGTTTCGGGCGGCAGGGGTCGAATCAGCCCCAGCATTTT,CASSFGRQGSNQPQHF
many,TRBV7-8,TRBJ2-7,NA,TGTGCCAGCAGCTTAGAAGTACGGGGGTTCTCCTACGAGCAGTACTTC,CASSLEVRGFSYEQYF
medium-sized,TRBV28,TRBJ2-7,TRBD1,TGTGCCAGCAGCCCCGGGACAGTTATCTACGAGCAGTACTTC,CASSPGTVIYEQYF
NA,TRBV5-1,TRBJ2-1,NA,TGCGCCAGCAGCTTGGGAGGGGCCTCCAATGAGCAGTTCTTC,CASSLGGASNEQFF
NA,TRBV5-4,TRBJ1-2,NA,TGTGCCAGCAGCAATCCCGGGACGGCGGACTATGGCTACACCTTC,CASSNPGTADYGYTF
many,TRBV18,TRBJ1-3,NA,TGTGCCAGCTCACCACAGCATAGCTCTGGAAACACCATATATTTT,CASSPQHSSGNTIYF
many,TRBV6-1,TRBJ2-7,NA,TGTGCCAGCAGTGAATTCCTGGGCTCCTACGAGCAGTACTTC,CASSEFLGSYEQYF
many,TRBV19,TRBJ2-1,NA,TGTGCCAGTAGTACAGGGTTGAATGAGCAGTTCTTC,CASSTGLNEQFF
NA,TRBV6-5,TRBJ1-2,TRBD1,TGTGCCAGCAGTTACTCCCAGGGGGTTTATGGCTACACCTTC,CASSYSQGVYGYTF
many,TRBV7-8,TRBJ1-1,TRBD1,TGTGCCAGCAGCCTCGGACAGGGTGGTGAAGCTTTCTTT,CASSLGQGGEAFF
NA,TRBV28,TRBJ2-3,NA,TGTGCCAGCAGGCGACAACCTCCTACAGATACGCAGTATTTT,CASRRQPPTDTQYF
NA,TRBV6-1,TRBJ1-5,NA,TGTGCCAGCAGCCAGGTTTGGGCCCAGCATTTT,CASSQVWAQHF
many,TRBV12-3/TRBV12-4,TRBJ2-7,NA,TGTGCCAGCAGTTATGCGCAGGAGGGGACGCAGTACTTC,CASSYAQEGTQYF
many,TRBV19,TRBJ1-4,NA,TGTGCCACGAAGAGAGGATTAGGGATCCTAGGGGCAACTAATGAAAAACTGTTTTTT,CATKRGLGILGATNEKLFF
many,TRBV11-2,TRBJ2-5,NA,TGTGCCAGCAGCCCCCCTGGTACACGAGAGACCCAGTACTTC,CASSPPGTRETQYF
many,TRBV11-2,TRBJ2-5,TRBD2,TGTGCCAGCAGCTACGGGGGGGAGCGGGAGACCCAGTACTTC,CASSYGGERETQYF
NA,TRBV18,TRBJ2-5,NA,TGTGCCAGCTCACCCCGGACCCAGTACTTC,CASSPRTQYF
few,TRBV12-3/TRBV12-4,TRBJ2-1,TRBD2,TGTGCCAGTACCCGGACTAGCGGCCCATTATACAATGAGCAGTTCTTC,CASTRTSGPLYNEQFF
NA,TRBV5-8,TRBJ2-7,NA,TGTGCCAGCAGCTTGGGCCCCCGAGGACGGTCGCCCAGCGAGCAGTACTTC,CASSLGPRGRSPSEQYF
many,TRBV28,TRBJ2-5,TRBD1,TGTGCCAGCACCGTACAGGGGAAGGTAGAGACCCAGTACTTC,CASTVQGKVETQYF
many,TRBV24-1,TRBJ2-7,TRBD1,TGTGCCACCAGCGACACAGGGGTCCAGGTCTACGAGCAGTACTTC,CATSDTGVQVYEQYF
many,TRBV27,TRBJ1-2,NA,TGTGCCAGCAGACAACAGGGATACTATGGCTACACCTTC,CASRQQGYYGYTF
many,TRBV28,TRBJ2-7,TRBD1,TGTGCCAGCAGTCTTAGCCCTATCCGGGACAGCTACACCTACGAGCAGTACTTC,CASSLSPIRDSYTYEQYF
many,TRBV2,TRBJ2-3,NA,TGTGCCAGTTTGGATTTTCGGGGGGCTACAGATACGCAGTATTTT,CASLDFRGATDTQYF
few,TRBV11-2,TRBJ2-5,TRBD1,TGTGCCAGCAGCTTAGCAGGGGGCGTGGGGACCCAGTACTTC,CASSLAGGVGTQYF
many,TRBV7-9,TRBJ2-1,TRBD2,TGTGCCAGCAGCTTAATAGCGGGGGGCTACAATGAGCAGTTCTTC,CASSLIAGGYNEQFF
few,TRBV20-1,TRBJ1-1,TRBD1,TGCAGTGCTGACGGAGCGGAGTACAGGGGAAGAGCCAACACTGAAGCTTTCTTT,CSADGAEYRGRANTEAFF
many,TRBV6-1,TRBJ1-5,TRBD1,TGTGCCAGCAGTGAGGCAGGGGGCGGACATCAGCCCCAGCATTTT,CASSEAGGGHQPQHF
many,TRBV11-2,TRBJ2-7,NA,TGTGCCAGCAGCTTAGGAGGGGCCACTTCGCCCTACGAGCAGTACTTC,CASSLGGATSPYEQYF
NA,TRBV6-1,TRBJ2-1,NA,TGTGCCAGCAGCAGGACCGCGCGCTCCTACAATGAGCAGTTCTTC,CASSRTARSYNEQFF
NA,TRBV11-2,TRBJ2-5,TRBD1,TGTGCCAGCAGCTTAGGGACAGGGGAGGGAGAGACCCAGTACTTC,CASSLGTGEGETQYF
NA,TRBV6-2/TRBV6-3,TRBJ2-2,TRBD1,TGTGCCAGCAAATATGGGACAGTGAACACCGGGGAGCTGTTTTTT,CASKYGTVNTGELFF
many,TRBV5-4,TRBJ2-2,TRBD2,TGTGCCAGCAGCTTGGAGCTAGCGGGAGTGACCGGGGAGCTGTTTTTT,CASSLELAGVTGELFF
NA,TRBV30,TRBJ2-7,TRBD1,TGTGCCTGGAGTGCACCGGGACAGGGCGACGAGCAGTACTTC,CAWSAPGQGDEQYF